These T cell receptor beta chains were read from a single sample in a study of T-cell memory formation after mild COVID-19. Using its own MiXCR run on the 5' RACE reads, TCRdb lists one record per CDR3 protein. The sample has tens of thousands of distinct CDR3 sequences, approximately 14% seen once; the top ten hold 30% to 35%. The sample taken for sequencing was PBMCs or a T cell subset sorted from them (not recorded which). The receptors were sampled from an adult woman who had mild COVID-19 (a few samples of this study predate the infection). Cell type and time point are not known. CDR3s include the opening cysteine and the closing phenylalanine or tryptophan. D genes are given only for firm matches. Not all rows give a size; the values are once, few, many and, for expanded clones, a class.

>TRBJ1-1|.|TRBV29-1|TRBD1
CSGTGGTEAFF
TGCAGCGGAACAGGGGGCACTGAAGCTTTCTTT
>TRBJ2-7|.|TRBV2|.
CASSESPGRSYEQYF
TGTGCCAGCAGTGAAAGCCCCGGGAGATCCTACGAGCAGTACTTC
>TRBJ2-5|few|TRBV7-8|TRBD2
CASSASGGLQETQYF
TGTGCCAGCAGCGCTAGCGGGGGGCTCCAAGAGACCCAGTACTTC
>TRBJ2-7|medium-sized|TRBV30|.
CACSPTGRSYEQYF
TGTGCCTGTTCCCCGACAGGTCGCTCCTACGAGCAGTACTTC
>TRBJ2-2|few|TRBV29-1|TRBD2
CSVDRGDGTGELFF
TGCAGCGTTGATCGGGGGGACGGCACCGGGGAGCTGTTTTTT
>TRBJ1-6|few|TRBV12-3/TRBV12-4|TRBD1
CASSSTGVNSPLHF
TGTGCCAGCAGCTCGACAGGGGTTAATTCACCCCTCCACTTT
>TRBJ1-2|.|TRBV5-1|TRBD1
CASSQGAQRLDYGYTF
TGCGCCAGCAGCCAGGGGGCGCAGAGACTGGACTATGGCTACACCTTC
>TRBJ2-2|few|TRBV7-2|TRBD1
CASSQGTDGDIPTGELFF
TGTGCCAGCAGCCAAGGGACAGACGGGGACATTCCCACCGGGGAGCTGTTTTTT
>TRBJ1-6|.|TRBV7-9|TRBD1
CASSPNQGVSPLHF
TGTGCCAGCAGCCCAAACCAGGGGGTTTCACCCCTCCACTTT
>TRBJ1-6|few|TRBV6-5|.
CASRVQNSPLHF
TGTGCCAGCAGAGTACAGAATTCACCCCTCCACTTT
>TRBJ2-7|.|TRBV10-3|.
CAIGLGEFYEQYF
TGTGCCATCGGCCTTGGGGAATTCTACGAGCAGTACTTC
>TRBJ2-1|many|TRBV27|.
CASSPLLRGHEQFF
TGTGCCAGCAGTCCACTGCTCAGGGGCCATGAGCAGTTCTTC
>TRBJ2-1|.|TRBV7-2|.
CASSLEVGPPHGNEQFF
TGTGCCAGCAGCTTAGAGGTCGGGCCACCGCACGGGAATGAGCAGTTCTTC
>TRBJ1-1|.|TRBV12-5|.
CASGFRTEAFF
TGTGCTAGTGGTTTCCGGACTGAAGCTTTCTTT
>TRBJ1-2|few|TRBV7-2|TRBD1
CASRNRDRGPTNYGYTF
TGTGCCAGCAGGAACCGGGACAGGGGACCAACTAACTATGGCTACACCTTC
>TRBJ2-1|.|TRBV12-3/TRBV12-4|TRBD2
CASSEGLAGRDEQFF
TGTGCCAGCAGTGAGGGACTAGCGGGCCGAGATGAGCAGTTCTTC
>TRBJ2-2|.|TRBV27|.
CASRVGNTGELFF
TGTGCCAGCAGGGTTGGGAACACCGGGGAGCTGTTTTTT
>TRBJ2-1|.|TRBV29-1|TRBD2
CSVAPTSGGVNEQFF
TGCAGCGTTGCCCCAACTAGCGGGGGTGTAAATGAGCAGTTCTTC
>TRBJ1-1|few|TRBV12-3/TRBV12-4|.
CASSFEVRGVEAFF
TGTGCCAGCAGTTTCGAGGTTCGGGGGGTTGAAGCTTTCTTT
>TRBJ1-2|few|TRBV12-3/TRBV12-4|.
CASSSTPYGYTF
TGTGCCAGCAGTTCCACACCCTATGGCTACACCTTC
>TRBJ2-5|.|TRBV27|TRBD1
CASSPVPGQGGQETQYF
TGTGCCAGCAGTCCAGTCCCGGGACAGGGGGGCCAAGAGACCCAGTACTTC
>TRBJ2-7|medium-sized|TRBV6-5|.
CASSYSADSSYEQYF
TGTGCCAGCAGTTACTCGGCGGACAGCTCCTACGAGCAGTACTTC